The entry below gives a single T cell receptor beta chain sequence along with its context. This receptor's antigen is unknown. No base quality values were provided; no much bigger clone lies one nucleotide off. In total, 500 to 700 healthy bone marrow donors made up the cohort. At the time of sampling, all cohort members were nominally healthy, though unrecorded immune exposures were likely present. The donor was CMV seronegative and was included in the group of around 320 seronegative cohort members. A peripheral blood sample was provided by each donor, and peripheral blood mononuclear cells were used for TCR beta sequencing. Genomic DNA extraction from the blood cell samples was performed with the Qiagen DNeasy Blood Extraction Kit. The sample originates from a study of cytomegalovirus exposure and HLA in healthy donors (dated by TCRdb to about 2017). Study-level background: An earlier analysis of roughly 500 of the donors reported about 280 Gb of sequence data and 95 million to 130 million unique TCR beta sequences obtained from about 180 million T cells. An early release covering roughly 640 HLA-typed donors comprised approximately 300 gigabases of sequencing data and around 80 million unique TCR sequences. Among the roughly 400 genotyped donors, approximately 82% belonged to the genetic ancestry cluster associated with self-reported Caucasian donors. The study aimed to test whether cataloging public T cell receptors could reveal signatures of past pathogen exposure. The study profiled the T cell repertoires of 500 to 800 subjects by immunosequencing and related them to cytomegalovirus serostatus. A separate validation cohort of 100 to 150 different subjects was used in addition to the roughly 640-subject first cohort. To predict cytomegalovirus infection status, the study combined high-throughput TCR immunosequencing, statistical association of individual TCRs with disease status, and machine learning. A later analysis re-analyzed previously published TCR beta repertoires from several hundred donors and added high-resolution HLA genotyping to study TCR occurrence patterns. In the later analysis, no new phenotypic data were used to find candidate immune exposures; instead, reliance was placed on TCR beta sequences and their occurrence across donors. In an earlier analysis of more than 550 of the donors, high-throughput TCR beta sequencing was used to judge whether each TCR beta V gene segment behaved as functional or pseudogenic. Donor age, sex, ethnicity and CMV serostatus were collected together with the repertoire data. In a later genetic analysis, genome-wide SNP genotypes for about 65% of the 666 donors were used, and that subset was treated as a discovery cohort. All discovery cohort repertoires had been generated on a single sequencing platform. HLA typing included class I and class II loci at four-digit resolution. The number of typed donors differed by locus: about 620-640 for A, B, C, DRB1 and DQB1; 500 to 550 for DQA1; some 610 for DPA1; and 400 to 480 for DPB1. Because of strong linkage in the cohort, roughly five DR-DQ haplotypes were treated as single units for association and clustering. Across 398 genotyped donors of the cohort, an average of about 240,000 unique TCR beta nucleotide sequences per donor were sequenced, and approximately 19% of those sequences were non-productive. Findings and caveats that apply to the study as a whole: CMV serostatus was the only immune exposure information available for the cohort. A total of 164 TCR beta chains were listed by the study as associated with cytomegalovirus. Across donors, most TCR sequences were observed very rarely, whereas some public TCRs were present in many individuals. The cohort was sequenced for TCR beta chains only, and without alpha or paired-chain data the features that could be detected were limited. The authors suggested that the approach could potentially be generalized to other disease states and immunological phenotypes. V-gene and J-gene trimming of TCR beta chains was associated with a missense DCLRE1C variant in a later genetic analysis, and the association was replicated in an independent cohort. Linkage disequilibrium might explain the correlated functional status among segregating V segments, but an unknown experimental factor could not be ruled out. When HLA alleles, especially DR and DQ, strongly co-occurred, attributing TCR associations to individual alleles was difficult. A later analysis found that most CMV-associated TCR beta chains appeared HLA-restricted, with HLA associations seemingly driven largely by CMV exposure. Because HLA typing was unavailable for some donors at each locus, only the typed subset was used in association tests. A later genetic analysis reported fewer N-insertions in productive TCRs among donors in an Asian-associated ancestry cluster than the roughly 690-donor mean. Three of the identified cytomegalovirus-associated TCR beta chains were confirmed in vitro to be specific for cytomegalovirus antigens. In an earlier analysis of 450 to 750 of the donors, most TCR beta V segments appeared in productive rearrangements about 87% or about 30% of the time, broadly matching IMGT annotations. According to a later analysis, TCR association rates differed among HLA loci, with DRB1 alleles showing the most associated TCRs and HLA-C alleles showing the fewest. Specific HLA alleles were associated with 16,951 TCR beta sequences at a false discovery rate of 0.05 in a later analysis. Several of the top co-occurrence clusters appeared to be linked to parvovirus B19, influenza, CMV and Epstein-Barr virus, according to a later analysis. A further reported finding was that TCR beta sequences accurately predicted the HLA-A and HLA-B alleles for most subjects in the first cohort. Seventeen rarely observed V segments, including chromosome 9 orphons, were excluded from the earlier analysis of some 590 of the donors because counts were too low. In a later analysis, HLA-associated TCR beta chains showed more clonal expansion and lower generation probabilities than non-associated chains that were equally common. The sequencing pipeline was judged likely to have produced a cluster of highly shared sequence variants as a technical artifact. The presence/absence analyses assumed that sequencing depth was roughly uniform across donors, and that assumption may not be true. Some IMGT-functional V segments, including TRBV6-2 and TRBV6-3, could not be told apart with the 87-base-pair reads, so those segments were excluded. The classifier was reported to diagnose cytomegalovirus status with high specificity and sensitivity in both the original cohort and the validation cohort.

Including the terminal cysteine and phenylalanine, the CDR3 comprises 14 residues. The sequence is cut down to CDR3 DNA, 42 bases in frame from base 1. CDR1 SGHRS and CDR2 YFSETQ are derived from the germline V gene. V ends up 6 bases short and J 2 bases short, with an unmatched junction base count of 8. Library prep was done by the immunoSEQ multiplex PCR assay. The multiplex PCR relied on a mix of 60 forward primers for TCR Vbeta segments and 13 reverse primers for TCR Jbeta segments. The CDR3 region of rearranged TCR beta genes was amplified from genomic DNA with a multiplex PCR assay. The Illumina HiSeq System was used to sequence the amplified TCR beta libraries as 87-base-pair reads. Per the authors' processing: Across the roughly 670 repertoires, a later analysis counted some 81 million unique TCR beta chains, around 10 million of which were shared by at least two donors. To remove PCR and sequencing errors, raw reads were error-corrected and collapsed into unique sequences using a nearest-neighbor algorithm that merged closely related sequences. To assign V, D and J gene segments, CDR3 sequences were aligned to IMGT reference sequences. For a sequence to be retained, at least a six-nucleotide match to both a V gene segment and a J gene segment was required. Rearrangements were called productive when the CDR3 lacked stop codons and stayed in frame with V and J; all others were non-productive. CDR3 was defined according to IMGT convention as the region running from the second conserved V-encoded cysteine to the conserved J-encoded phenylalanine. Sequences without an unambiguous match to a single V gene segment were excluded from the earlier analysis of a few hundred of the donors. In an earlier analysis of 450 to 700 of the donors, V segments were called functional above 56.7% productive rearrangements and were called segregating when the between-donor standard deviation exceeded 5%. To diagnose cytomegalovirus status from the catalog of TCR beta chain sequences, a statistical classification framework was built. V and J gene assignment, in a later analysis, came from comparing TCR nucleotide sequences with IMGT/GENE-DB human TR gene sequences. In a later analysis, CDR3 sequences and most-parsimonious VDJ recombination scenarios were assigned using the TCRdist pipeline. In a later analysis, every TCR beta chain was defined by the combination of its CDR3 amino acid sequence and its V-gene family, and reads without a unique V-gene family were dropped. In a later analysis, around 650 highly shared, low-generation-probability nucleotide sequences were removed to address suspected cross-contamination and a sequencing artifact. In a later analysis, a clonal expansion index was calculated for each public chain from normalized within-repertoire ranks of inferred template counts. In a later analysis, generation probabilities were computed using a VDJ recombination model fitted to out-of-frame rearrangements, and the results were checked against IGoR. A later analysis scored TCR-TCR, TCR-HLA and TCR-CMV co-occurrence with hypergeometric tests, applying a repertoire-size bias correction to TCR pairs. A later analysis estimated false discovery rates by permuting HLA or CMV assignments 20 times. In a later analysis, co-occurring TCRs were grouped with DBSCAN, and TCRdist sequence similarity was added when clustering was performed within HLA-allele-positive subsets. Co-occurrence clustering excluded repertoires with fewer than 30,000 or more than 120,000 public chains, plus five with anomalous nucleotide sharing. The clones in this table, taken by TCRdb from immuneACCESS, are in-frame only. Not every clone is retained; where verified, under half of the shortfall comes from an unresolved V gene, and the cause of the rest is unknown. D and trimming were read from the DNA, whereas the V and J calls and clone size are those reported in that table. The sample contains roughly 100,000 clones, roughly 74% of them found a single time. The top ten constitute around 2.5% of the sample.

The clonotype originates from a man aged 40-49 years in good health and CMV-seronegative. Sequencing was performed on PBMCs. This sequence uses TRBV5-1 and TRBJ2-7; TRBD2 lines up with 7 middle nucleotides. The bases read TGCGCCAGCACCTTCGGGGGGTCCGCCTACGAGCAGTACTTC. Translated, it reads CASTFGGSAYEQYF.